This passage covers 9 T cell receptor beta chains from one sample sequenced in a study of PD-L1 blockade in urothelial cancer. The table came from immunoSEQ multiplex PCR; TCRdb's copy has only in-frame clones and leaves some out. The sample lists 60,000 to 70,000 clones, 80% to 85% occurring once. Time point described: pretreatment peripheral blood. The sequences come from PBMCs, collected around atezolizumab (anti-PD-L1) treatment. These receptors originate from a man between 65 and 85 years old with urothelial cancer.

V usage is TRBV5-6 and J usage is TRBJ2-1, with TRBD1 matching over 8 bases. There are 14 residues in the CDR3. Per germline, CDR1 SGHDT and CDR2 YYEEEE. V shed 0 bases and J 5 bases; nucleotides not matched to a gene: 1. In nucleotides, the CDR3 is TGTGCCAGCAGCTTGGAACAGGGGGACAATGAGCAGTTCTTC. This codes for CASSLEQGDNEQFF.

The J gene is TRBJ2-4, the V gene TRBV19; tentative D call: TRBD2 (5 bases). Germline V gene lookup returns CDR1 LNHDA and CDR2 SQIVND (reference sequence). The ends were cut back, 1 base at V and 8 bases at J, with 15 bases in the middle. CDR3 length: 15 residues. The CDR3 DNA sequence: TGTGCCAGTAGTATAGCCGGCTCCGACGGGGACATTCAGTACTTC. This gives the protein CASSIAGSDGDIQYF.

This clone was recorded a few times. The chain has TRBV6-1 and TRBJ1-4, with D possibly being TRBD1 (5 bases). CDR1 is MNHNS and CDR2 is SASEGT in the germline V gene. This CDR3 region has 15 residues. V lost 4 bases and J lost 8, with 17 bases in between. Here the CDR3 DNA reads TGTGCCAGCAGTGGGTGGGGCAGGGCAAAGGAAAAACTGTTTTTT. Protein product: CASSGWGRAKEKLFF.

Many counts were recorded for this clone. This rearrangement joins TRBV11-2 to TRBJ1-2, with D perhaps TRBD1 (5 bases). Germline V gene sequence: CDR1 SGHAT, CDR2 FQNNGV. The CDR3 has 17 residues. The V gene lost 5 bases and the J gene lost 4 bases, with 23 bases spanning the gap. CDR3 nucleotide sequence: TGTGCCAGCAGCGGAGCGGGCAGGGAAGGAGTGGCCTATGGCTACACCTTC. Its protein product is CASSGAGREGVAYGYTF. The full variable domain, in which reference TRBV11-2 and TRBJ1-2 provide the parts outside the CDR3, is EAGVAQSPRYKIIEKRQSVAFWCNPISGHATLYWYQQILGQGPKLLIQFQNNGVVDDSQLPKDRFSAERLKGVDSTLKIQPAKLEDSAVYLCASSGAGREGVAYGYTFGSGTRLTVV.

This clone was counted a few times. The chain joins TRBV19 to TRBJ1-1; possible D gene TRBD1, 5 bases. The V gene's germline CDR1 is LNHDA and CDR2 SQIVND (reference sequence). The ends were cut back, 6 bases at V and 1 base at J, with 9 bases in the middle. The CDR3 totals 13 residues. The CDR3 spells CASSVTENTEAFF. The CDR3 nucleotides are TGTGCCAGTAGCGTGACAGAGAACACTGAAGCTTTCTTT.

The rearrangement links TRBV2 to TRBJ2-7; 10 nucleotides line up with TRBD2. CDR3 size: 15 residues. V lost 4 bases and J lost 5; bases outside the gene matches: 8. The germline V gene encodes CDR1 SNHLY and CDR2 FYNNEI. The CDR3 loop is CASSARASGSDEQYF. The CDR3 coding sequence is TGTGCCAGCAGTGCGAGGGCTAGCGGGAGCGACGAGCAGTACTTC.

The genes are TRBV25-1 and TRBJ2-6; D gene unclear. The CDR3 spans 15 residues. Germline CDR1 MGHDK, CDR2 SYGVNS. Trimming removed 7 bases from V and 1 base from J, with 11 bases in between. The DNA for the CDR3 is TGTGCCAGCACACACGATAAATCTGGGGCCAACGTCCTGACTTTC. Its translation: CASTHDKSGANVLTF.

The rearrangement joins TRBV25-1 to TRBJ2-1; 7 nucleotides match TRBD2. CDR3 size: 12 residues. CDR1 and CDR2 (germline): MGHDK, SYGVNS. V was pared by 7 bases and J by 4 bases, with 1 base of the junction left unmatched. CDR3 loop: CASTGGYNEQFF. The CDR3 DNA reads as TGTGCCAGCACGGGGGGTTACAATGAGCAGTTCTTC.

V usage is TRBV28 and J usage is TRBJ2-6; D ambiguous. V lost 3 bases and J 4 bases, leaving 4 bases between the germline ends. The CDR3 has 13 residues. Looked up from germline, CDR1 is MDHEN and CDR2 is SYDVKM. CDR3 region: CASSLRGANVLTF. The DNA of the CDR3 is TGTGCCAGCAGTTTGAGAGGGGCCAACGTCCTGACTTTC.